Following are 28 T cell receptor beta chains from one sample sequenced in a study of control samples from healthy donors and cancer patients. TCRdb's copy holds only in-frame clones and misses some; the assay was immunoSEQ multiplex PCR. The sample consists of 120,000 or so clones, 80% to 90% of them appearing once. Input material: blood. The origin of the receptors is a man between 35 and 55 years old in good health.

J is TRBJ1-4 and V is TRBV12-5; a possible D gene is TRBD1 (5 bases). This CDR3 spans 14 amino acids. Per the germline V gene, CDR1 is LGHNT and CDR2 is FRNRAP. V was trimmed by 1 base and J by 3 bases, leaving 6 bases between them. The CDR3 DNA sequence: TGTGCTAGTGGTTTGGGACAGCCTAATGAAAAACTGTTTTTT. It yields the protein CASGLGQPNEKLFF.

The V gene is TRBV3-1 (or the pseudogene TRBV3-2), the J gene TRBJ2-7; no definite D call. This CDR3 comprises 12 residues. The V and J ends lost 4 bases and 2 bases respectively, with 6 bases between them. Looked up from germline, CDR1 is LGHDT and CDR2 is YNNKEL (reference sequence). The CDR3 spells CASSPRTYEQYF. CDR3 DNA: TGTGCCAGCAGCCCCCGTACCTACGAGCAGTACTTC.

The CDR3 nucleotides are TGTGCCAGCAGCACGGGGACTAGCGGAACCCTAGTCAATGAGCAGTTCTTC. Residues: CASSTGTSGTLVNEQFF. The chain carries TRBV7-2 and TRBJ2-1; TRBD2 agrees at 11 bases. Germline assignment: CDR1 SGHTA and CDR2 FQGNSA. This CDR3 is 17 amino acids long. V was clipped by 5 bases and J by 6 bases; unmatched bases: 12.

V and J are TRBV5-1 and TRBJ1-1, with a tentative D call TRBD1 (5 bases). This CDR3 is built from 14 residues. Germline assignment: CDR1 SGHRS and CDR2 YFSETQ. V gave up 0 bases and J gave up 1 base, with 7 bases separating them. DNA of the CDR3: TGCGCCAGCAGCTTGGACAGGCCGAACACTGAAGCTTTCTTT. This sequence encodes CASSLDRPNTEAFF.

The rearrangement links TRBV29-1 to TRBJ2-7; TRBD1 matches 9 bases. The CDR3 runs to 15 residues. Per germline, CDR1 SQVTM and CDR2 ANQGSEA. The V segment lost 3 bases and the J segment 1 base; nucleotides outside the gene matches: 7. As DNA, the CDR3 is TGCAGCGTTGATTGGCGGGGACAGGGTTCCTACGAGCAGTACTTC. It yields the protein CSVDWRGQGSYEQYF.

The genes are TRBV28 and TRBJ1-5; 9 bases align to TRBD1. Germline lookup yields CDR1 MDHEN and CDR2 SYDVKM. The CDR3 covers 14 residues. V shed 8 bases, J shed 7 bases, and the junction held 9 bases outside the gene matches. The CDR3: CASSRDRVRQPQHF. In DNA, the CDR3 is TGTGCCAGCTCACGGGACAGGGTAAGGCAGCCCCAGCATTTT.

In this sample, this clone turned up a few times. The sample carries other DNA sequences with the same CDR3. The chain combines TRBV18 with TRBJ2-7, with TRBD2 identical over 8 bases. V trimming: 3 bases; J trimming: 0 bases; junction bases outside the gene matches: 13. CDR1 and CDR2 from the germline V gene are KGHSH and LQKENI. The CDR3 runs to 18 residues. The CDR3 nucleotides are TGTGCCAGCTCACCTCGCCGAACAGGAGCGGGGGACTCCTACGAGCAGTACTTC. This encodes CASSPRRTGAGDSYEQYF.

V and J are TRBV24-1 and TRBJ2-3; TRBD1 agrees at 9 bases. V trimming: 1 base; J trimming: 4 bases; junction bases outside the gene matches: 2. The CDR3 runs 15 residues. The germline V gene encodes CDR1 KGHDR and CDR2 SFDVKD. CDR3 region: CATSDFRTGADTQYF. CDR3 nucleotide sequence: TGTGCCACCAGTGATTTTAGGACAGGGGCAGATACGCAGTATTTT.

J is TRBJ1-2 and V is TRBV29-1; D call uncertain. V lost 5 bases, J lost 3 bases, and 10 bases lay in between. Germline V gene sequence: CDR1 SQVTM, CDR2 ANQGSEA. The CDR3 is 12 residues long. CDR3 sequence reads: CSVLGGDYGYTF. For the CDR3, the DNA is TGCAGCGTTTTGGGAGGTGACTATGGCTACACCTTC.

The J gene is TRBJ2-2, the V gene TRBV7-3; D uncertain. CDR3 length: 18 amino acids. Looked up from germline, CDR1 is SGHTA and CDR2 is FQGTGA. Trimming removed 0 bases at V and 1 base at J, with 15 bases between. The chain's CDR3 is CASSLTAVRLGNTGELFF. CDR3 nucleotides: TGTGCCAGCAGCTTAACGGCGGTTAGGCTAGGGAACACCGGGGAGCTGTTTTTT.

The rearrangement uses TRBV6-2 or TRBV6-3 and TRBJ1-2; D is unclear. Germline CDR1 reads MNHEY; CDR2 reads SVGEGT. The CDR3 contains 15 residues. V lost 2 bases and J lost 5, with 15 bases in between. The CDR3 DNA is TGTGCCAGCAGTTACCCCGCTGTAGGGTCATATGGCTACACCTTC. This codes for CASSYPAVGSYGYTF.

This clone came up once. This CDR3 is CAIGRTGGTEAFF. Here the CDR3 DNA reads TGTGCCATTGGACGGACAGGTGGGACTGAAGCTTTCTTT. V usage is TRBV10-3 and J usage is TRBJ1-1; 7 bases are a match to TRBD1. The J segment lost 5 bases and the V segment lost 9 bases, leaving 9 bases of the junction unmatched. Germline CDR1 and CDR2: ENHRY and SYGVKD. This CDR3 has 13 residues.

In nucleotides, the CDR3 is TGTGCCAGCAGGAGGACTAGCGGGGAGGTCGCCGGGGAGCTGTTTTTT. Protein product: CASRRTSGEVAGELFF. V gene TRBV7-2 combines with J gene TRBJ2-2; 12 bases agree with TRBD2. CDR1 is SGHTA and CDR2 is FQGNSA in the germline V gene. Trimming at V came to 6 bases and at J to 6 bases, leaving 8 bases not matched to a gene. The CDR3 has 16 amino acids.

The V call is TRBV6-2 or TRBV6-3, the J call TRBJ2-1; D is perhaps TRBD1 or TRBD2 (5 bases each). The CDR3 has 15 residues. V lost 2 bases and J lost 9, with 17 bases in between. The germline V gene encodes CDR1 MNHEY and CDR2 SVGEGT. Written as DNA, the CDR3 is TGTGCCAGCAGTTACGGGGACGGCGTTTTATTTGAGCAGTTCTTC. Translation gives CASSYGDGVLFEQFF.

This chain connects TRBV5-6 to TRBJ2-5; 12 bases align to TRBD2. Germline CDR1 and CDR2: SGHDT and YYEEEE. This CDR3 spans 15 amino acids. After removal of 2 bases from V and 2 bases from J, the junction contained 1 base not matched to a gene. The CDR3 protein is CASSLLAGGQETQYF. The CDR3 DNA follows: TGTGCCAGCAGCTTACTAGCGGGGGGACAAGAGACCCAGTACTTC.

This chain uses TRBV24-1 with TRBJ2-3; D is uncertain. The CDR3 totals 12 residues. The V end lost 6 bases, the J end lost 5 bases, and 8 bases lay between the germline ends. The V gene's germline CDR1 is KGHDR and CDR2 SFDVKD. CDR3 loop: CATSFSGDTQYF. CDR3 DNA sequence: TGTGCCACCAGTTTTTCTGGAGATACGCAGTATTTT.

The gene calls are TRBV2 and TRBJ1-1; D perhaps matches TRBD1 (5 bases). Germline CDR1 SNHLY, CDR2 FYNNEI. CDR3 length: 12 amino acids. The germline V and J ends were trimmed by 11 bases and 6 bases, with 16 bases remaining between them. DNA for the CDR3: TGTGCCGGAACCCTGGTAGGGGCTGAAGCTTTCTTT. This sequence encodes CAGTLVGAEAFF.

This clone turned up a few times. This chain joins TRBV24-1 and TRBJ2-5; D gene ambiguous. V lost 2 bases and J lost 2, with 8 bases in between. This CDR3 has 14 amino acids. Looked up from germline, CDR1 is KGHDR and CDR2 is SFDVKD. The CDR3 sequence: CATSDSGPQETQYF. CDR3 DNA: TGTGCCACCAGTGATTCTGGGCCACAAGAGACCCAGTACTTC.

The genes are TRBV6-2 or TRBV6-3 and TRBJ2-3; possible D gene TRBD2, 5 bases. The CDR3 runs 16 residues. Looked up from germline, CDR1 is MNHEY and CDR2 is SVGEGT. V dropped 2 bases and J dropped 0 bases, with 12 bases sitting between them. This chain's CDR3 is CASSYGIALSTDTQYF. The CDR3 coding sequence is TGTGCCAGCAGTTACGGGATAGCGCTTAGCACAGATACGCAGTATTTT.

The V and J genes are TRBV29-1 and TRBJ1-2; 8 bases map to TRBD1. The germline V gene encodes CDR1 SQVTM and CDR2 ANQGSEA. V was pared by 6 bases and J by 2 bases, with 5 bases of the junction left unmatched. CDR3 length: 13 amino acids. This chain's CDR3 is CSVGQGTNYGYTF. In nucleotides, the CDR3 is TGCAGCGTCGGACAGGGCACGAACTATGGCTACACCTTC. The whole variable domain, remainder taken from reference TRBV29-1 and TRBJ1-2, is SAVISQKPSRDICQRGTSLTIQCQVDSQVTMMFWYRQQPGQSLTLIATANQGSEATYESGFVIDKFPISRPNLTFSTLTVSNMSPEDSSIYLCSVGQGTNYGYTFGSGTRLTVV.

The rearrangement uses TRBV3-1 (or the pseudogene TRBV3-2) and TRBJ2-7; 8 bases line up with TRBD1. The germline gives CDR1 LGHDT, CDR2 YNNKEL (reference sequence). The CDR3 runs to 15 residues. Trimming at V came to 2 bases and at J to 6 bases, leaving 9 bases not matched to a gene. CDR3 bases: TGTGCCAGCAGCCAATCCGTGACAGGGGTCCTCGAGCAGTACTTC. Protein sequence: CASSQSVTGVLEQYF.

The V and J genes are TRBV7-2 and TRBJ1-3, with D perhaps TRBD1 (6 bases). Trimming removed 1 base at V and 3 bases at J, with 13 bases between. Germline V gives CDR1 SGHTA, CDR2 FQGNSA. The CDR3 consists of 16 residues. The CDR3 nucleotides are TGTGCCAGCAGCTTAGTCACGGGGGCAGGTGGAAACACCATATATTTT. Translation: CASSLVTGAGGNTIYF.

The chain joins TRBV15 to TRBJ2-7; D perhaps matches TRBD2 (6 bases). Trimming removed 11 bases at V and 5 bases at J, with 19 bases between. Germline assignment: CDR1 LNHNV and CDR2 YYDKDF (reference sequence). This CDR3 is 13 amino acids long. The CDR3 DNA sequence: TGTGCCTCACGGCCTCGGGGACTTGACGAGCAGTACTTC. Translating gives CASRPRGLDEQYF.

The rearrangement uses TRBV19 and TRBJ1-5; possible D gene TRBD1, 6 bases. The CDR3 consists of 16 residues. Looked up from germline, CDR1 is LNHDA and CDR2 is SQIVND (reference sequence). The V end was cut by 4 bases, the J end by 0 bases, with 13 bases between. Here the CDR3 DNA reads TGTGCCAGTAGTACACAAGGACAGCTTAGCAATCAGCCCCAGCATTTT. Protein product: CASSTQGQLSNQPQHF.

The chain joins TRBV30 to TRBJ1-1; the D is unclear. Trimming took 2 bases from V and 1 from J, leaving 8 bases between them. This CDR3 comprises 13 residues. Germline-derived CDR1 and CDR2 are GTSNPN and SVGIG (reference sequence). The CDR3 loop is CAWSLTENTEAFF. The CDR3, as DNA: TGTGCCTGGAGTCTTACAGAGAACACTGAAGCTTTCTTT.

The chain combines TRBV15 with TRBJ2-1, with D maybe TRBD2 (5 bases). Deletions cut 8 bases from V and 7 bases from J, with 12 bases between. The CDR3 is 12 residues long. The V gene's germline CDR1 is LNHNV and CDR2 YYDKDF (reference sequence). The CDR3 spells CATDERVNEQFF. In DNA, the CDR3 is TGTGCCACCGACGAGAGGGTGAATGAGCAGTTCTTC.

The gene calls are TRBV7-2 and TRBJ2-1; D might be TRBD2 (6 bases). Germline CDR1 is SGHTA and CDR2 is FQGNSA. There are 13 residues in the CDR3. The V end lost 4 bases, the J end lost 9 bases, and 13 bases lay between the germline ends. CDR3 loop: CASSSRRVSEQFF. Here the CDR3 DNA reads TGTGCCAGCAGCTCCCGGAGGGTGAGTGAGCAGTTCTTC.

V is TRBV5-1 and J is TRBJ2-7; TRBD1 matches at 9 bases. Germline V gene data show CDR1 as SGHRS and CDR2 as YFSETQ. This CDR3 is 16 amino acids long. V was pared by 0 bases and J by 2 bases, with 6 bases of the junction left unmatched. As DNA, the CDR3 is TGCGCCAGCAGCTTGGCCTCCGGGACAGGGACCTACGAGCAGTACTTC. Amino acid sequence: CASSLASGTGTYEQYF.